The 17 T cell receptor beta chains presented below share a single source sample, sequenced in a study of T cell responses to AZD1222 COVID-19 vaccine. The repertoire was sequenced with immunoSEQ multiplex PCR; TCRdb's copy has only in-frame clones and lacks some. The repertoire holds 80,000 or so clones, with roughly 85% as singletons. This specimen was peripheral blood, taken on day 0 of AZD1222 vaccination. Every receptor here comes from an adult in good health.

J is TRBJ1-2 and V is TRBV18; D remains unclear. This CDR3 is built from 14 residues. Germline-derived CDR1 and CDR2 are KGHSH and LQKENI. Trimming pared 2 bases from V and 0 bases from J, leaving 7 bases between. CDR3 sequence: CASSPGLTNYGYTF. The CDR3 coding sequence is TGTGCCAGCTCACCAGGTCTGACTAACTATGGCTACACCTTC.

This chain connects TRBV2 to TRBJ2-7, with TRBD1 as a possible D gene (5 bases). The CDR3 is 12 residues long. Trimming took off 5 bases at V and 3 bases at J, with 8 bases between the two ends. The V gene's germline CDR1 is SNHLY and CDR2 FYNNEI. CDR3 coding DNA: TGTGCCAGCAGTCCAAGGGGCTACGAGCAGTACTTC. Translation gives CASSPRGYEQYF.

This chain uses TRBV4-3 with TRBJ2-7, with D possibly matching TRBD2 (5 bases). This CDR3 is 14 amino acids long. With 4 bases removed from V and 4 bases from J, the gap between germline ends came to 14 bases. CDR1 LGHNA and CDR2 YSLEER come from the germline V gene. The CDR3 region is CASSLERYNYEQYF. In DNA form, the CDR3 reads TGCGCCAGCAGCCTAGAGCGGTACAATTACGAGCAGTACTTC.

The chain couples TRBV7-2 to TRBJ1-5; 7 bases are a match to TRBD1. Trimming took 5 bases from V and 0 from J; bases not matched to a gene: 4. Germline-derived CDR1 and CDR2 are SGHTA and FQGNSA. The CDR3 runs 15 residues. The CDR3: CASSAGQYSNQPQHF. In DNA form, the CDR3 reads TGTGCCAGCAGCGCGGGACAGTATAGCAATCAGCCCCAGCATTTT.

The CDR3 here is CASSQEQAVYNEQFF. For the CDR3, the DNA is TGTGCCAGCAGCCAAGAACAGGCTGTCTACAATGAGCAGTTCTTC. The rearrangement joins TRBV3-1 (or the pseudogene TRBV3-2) to TRBJ2-1; D is perhaps TRBD1 (5 bases). Germline V gene sequence: CDR1 LGHDT, CDR2 YNNKEL (reference sequence). The CDR3 is made up of 15 amino acids. Trimming removed 0 bases from V and 3 bases from J, with 9 bases in between.

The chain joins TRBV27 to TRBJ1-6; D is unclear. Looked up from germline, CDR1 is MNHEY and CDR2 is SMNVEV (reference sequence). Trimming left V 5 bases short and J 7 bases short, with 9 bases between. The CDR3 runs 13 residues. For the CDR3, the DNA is TGTGCCAGCAGTCGATATCGGAATTCACCCCTCCACTTT. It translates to CASSRYRNSPLHF.

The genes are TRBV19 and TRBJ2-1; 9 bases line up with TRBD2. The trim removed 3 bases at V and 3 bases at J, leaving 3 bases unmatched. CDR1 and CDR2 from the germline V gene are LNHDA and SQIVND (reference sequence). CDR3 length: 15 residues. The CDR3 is CASSISSGNYNEQFF. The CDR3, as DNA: TGTGCCAGTAGTATTTCTAGCGGGAACTACAATGAGCAGTTCTTC.

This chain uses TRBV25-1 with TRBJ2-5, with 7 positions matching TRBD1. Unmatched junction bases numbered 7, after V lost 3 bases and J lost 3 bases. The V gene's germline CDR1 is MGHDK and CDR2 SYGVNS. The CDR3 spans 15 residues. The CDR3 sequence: CASSEFAGGKETQYF. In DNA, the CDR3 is TGTGCCAGCAGTGAGTTTGCAGGGGGTAAAGAGACCCAGTACTTC.

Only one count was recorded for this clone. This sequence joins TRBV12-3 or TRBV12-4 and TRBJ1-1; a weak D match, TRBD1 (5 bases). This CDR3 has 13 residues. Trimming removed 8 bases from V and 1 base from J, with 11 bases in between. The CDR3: CASGLDRNTEAFF. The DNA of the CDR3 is TGTGCCAGCGGCTTAGACAGGAACACTGAAGCTTTCTTT.

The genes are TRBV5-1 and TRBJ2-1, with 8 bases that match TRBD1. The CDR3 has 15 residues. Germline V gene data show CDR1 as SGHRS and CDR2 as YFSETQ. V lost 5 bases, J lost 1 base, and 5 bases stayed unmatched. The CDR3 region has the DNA TGCGCCAGCAGACCCGGACAGGGATCCTACAATGAGCAGTTCTTC. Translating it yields CASRPGQGSYNEQFF.

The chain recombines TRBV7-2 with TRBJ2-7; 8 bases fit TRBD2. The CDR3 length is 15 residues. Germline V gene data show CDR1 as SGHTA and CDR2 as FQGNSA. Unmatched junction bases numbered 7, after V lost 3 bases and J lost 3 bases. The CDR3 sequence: CASSFSREGGYEQYF. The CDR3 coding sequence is TGTGCCAGCAGCTTTTCTCGGGAGGGGGGCTACGAGCAGTACTTC.

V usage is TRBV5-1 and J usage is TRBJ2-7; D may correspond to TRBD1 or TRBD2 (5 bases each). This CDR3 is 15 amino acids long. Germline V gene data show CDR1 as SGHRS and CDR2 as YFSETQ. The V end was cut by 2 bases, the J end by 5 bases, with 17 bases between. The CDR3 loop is CASSFGGNILHEQYF. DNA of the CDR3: TGCGCCAGCAGCTTTGGGGGTAATATACTCCACGAGCAGTACTTC. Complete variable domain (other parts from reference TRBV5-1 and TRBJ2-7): KAGVTQTPRYLIKTRGQQVTLSCSPISGHRSVSWYQQTPGQGLQFLFEYFSETQRNKGNFPGRFSGRQFSNSRSEMNVSTLELGDSALYLCASSFGGNILHEQYFGPGTRLTVT.

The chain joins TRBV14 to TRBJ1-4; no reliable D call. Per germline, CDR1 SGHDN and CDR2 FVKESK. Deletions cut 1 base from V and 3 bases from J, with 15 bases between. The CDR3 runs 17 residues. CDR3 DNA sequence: TGTGCCAGCAGCCAAGGCCTGTTTTCGAGGGCTAATGAAAAACTGTTTTTT. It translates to CASSQGLFSRANEKLFF.

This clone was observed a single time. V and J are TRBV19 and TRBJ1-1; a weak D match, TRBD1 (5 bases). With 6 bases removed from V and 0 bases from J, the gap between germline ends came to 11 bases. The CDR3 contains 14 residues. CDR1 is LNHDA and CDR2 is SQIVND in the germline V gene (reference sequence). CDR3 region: CASRGTGMNTEAFF. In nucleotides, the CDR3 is TGTGCCAGTAGGGGGACGGGAATGAACACTGAAGCTTTCTTT.

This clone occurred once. The CDR3 reads CASGDGGTSGRKQFF. In DNA form, the CDR3 reads TGTGCCAGTGGTGACGGAGGGACTAGCGGGAGAAAACAGTTCTTC. J is TRBJ2-1 and V is TRBV19; 14 bases fit TRBD2. Germline V CDR1 and CDR2: LNHDA, SQIVND (reference sequence). CDR3 length: 15 amino acids. Trimming at V came to 8 bases and at J to 13 bases, leaving 13 bases not matched to a gene.

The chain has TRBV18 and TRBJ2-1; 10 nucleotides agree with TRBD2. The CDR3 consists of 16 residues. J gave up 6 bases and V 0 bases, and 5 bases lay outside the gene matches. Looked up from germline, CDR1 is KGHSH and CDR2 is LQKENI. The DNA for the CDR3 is TGTGCCAGCTCACCACCGAATAGCGGGAGGCTCAATGAGCAGTTCTTC. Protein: CASSPPNSGRLNEQFF.

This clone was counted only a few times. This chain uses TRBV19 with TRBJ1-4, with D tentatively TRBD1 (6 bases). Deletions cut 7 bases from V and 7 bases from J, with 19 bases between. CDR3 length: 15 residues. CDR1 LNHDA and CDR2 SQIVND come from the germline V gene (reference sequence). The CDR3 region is CASTPGGARVEKLFF. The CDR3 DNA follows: TGTGCCAGTACCCCGGGGGGGGCGCGAGTTGAAAAACTGTTTTTT. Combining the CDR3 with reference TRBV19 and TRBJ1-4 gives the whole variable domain DGGITQSPKYLFRKEGQNVTLSCEQNLNHDAMYWYRQDPGQGLRLIYYSQIVNDFQKGDIAEGYSVSREKKESFPLTVTSAQKNPTAFYLCASTPGGARVEKLFFGSGTQLSVL.